These 8 T cell receptor beta chains were sequenced from one sample in a study of tissue T cells after allogeneic stem cell transplantation. The table came from immunoSEQ multiplex PCR; TCRdb's copy has only in-frame clones and leaves some out. The sample comprises roughly 3,500 clones, roughly 60% of which are singletons, and around a quarter rests with the top ten. Sequenced here: tissue from the ileum, sampled at autopsy. The receptors were sampled from a male donor at least 60 years old with lung cancer.

The V gene is TRBV28, the J gene TRBJ2-5; 8 bases match TRBD1. With 7 bases clipped from V and 1 base from J, the junction kept 14 bases outside the gene matches. This CDR3 is 17 amino acids long. CDR1 MDHEN and CDR2 SYDVKM come from the germline V gene. Written as DNA, the CDR3 is TGTGCCAGCACAACAGGGGGTTTGGATTTCAGCCAAGAGACCCAGTACTTC. Amino acid sequence: CASTTGGLDFSQETQYF.

The chain combines TRBV7-3 with TRBJ2-7, with D tentatively TRBD2 (5 bases). CDR1 is SGHTA and CDR2 is FQGTGA in the germline V gene. V was pared by 6 bases and J by 3 bases, with 9 bases between. This CDR3 is 12 amino acids long. CDR3 region: CASSIEGYEQYF. The CDR3 DNA reads TGTGCCAGCAGTATAGAGGGCTACGAGCAGTACTTC.

This clone appeared once. V and J are TRBV7-9 and TRBJ1-2, with D unclear. The CDR3 covers 15 residues. The ends were cut back, 0 bases at V and 4 bases at J, with 12 bases in the middle. The germline gives CDR1 SEHNR, CDR2 FQNEAQ (reference sequence). CDR3 sequence: CASSLALAPGYGYTF. The CDR3 DNA reads as TGTGCCAGCAGCTTAGCGCTGGCCCCGGGCTATGGCTACACCTTC. The variable domain in full, completed from reference TRBV7-9 and TRBJ1-2, reads DTGVSQNPRHKITKRGQNVTFRCDPISEHNRLYWYRQTLGQGPEFLTYFQNEAQLEKSRLLSDRFSAERPKGSFSTLEIQRTEQGDSAMYLCASSLALAPGYGYTFGSGTRLTVV.

The chain is built from TRBV15 and TRBJ2-7; 7 nucleotides match TRBD1. Germline V gives CDR1 LNHNV, CDR2 YYDKDF (reference sequence). Unmatched junction bases numbered 17, after V lost 5 bases and J lost 10 bases. This CDR3 contains 15 residues. As DNA, the CDR3 is TGTGCCACCAGCCGTGAGGGCAGACAGGGCGCCACCCAGTACTTC. Amino acids: CATSREGRQGATQYF.

In this sample, this clone is large. The rearrangement joins TRBV3-1 (or the pseudogene TRBV3-2) to TRBJ2-4, with D possibly being TRBD2 (6 bases). The CDR3 extends over 17 amino acids. The germline V gene has CDR1 LGHDT and CDR2 YNNKEL (reference sequence). Deletions cut 4 bases from V and 0 bases from J, with 16 bases between. The CDR3 loop is CASSPRMWGEAKNIQYF. In nucleotides, the CDR3 is TGTGCCAGCAGCCCTCGGATGTGGGGGGAAGCCAAAAACATTCAGTACTTC.

V gene TRBV7-8 combines with J gene TRBJ2-1, with 11 bases fitting TRBD2. Trimming took 6 bases from V and 4 from J; bases not matched to a gene: 5. CDR3 length: 15 amino acids. Germline-derived CDR1 and CDR2 are SGHVS and FQNEAQ. In DNA form, the CDR3 reads TGTGCCAGCAGGTTGACTAGCGGGGAGTACAATGAGCAGTTCTTC. Protein sequence: CASRLTSGEYNEQFF.

The chain is built from TRBV28 and TRBJ2-1; a possible D gene is TRBD2 (5 bases). The CDR3 covers 13 residues. The germline V gene has CDR1 MDHEN and CDR2 SYDVKM. Trimming shortened V by 6 bases and J by 12 bases, and 18 bases separated the two germline ends. In DNA form, the CDR3 reads TGTGCCAGCAGGAGTGTAATAGCCGAGGGGCAGTTCTTC. This translates into CASRSVIAEGQFF.

This rearrangement joins TRBV10-2 to TRBJ1-4; D is uncertain. Germline loops: CDR1 WSHSY, CDR2 SAAADI. V was clipped by 3 bases and J by 8 bases, with 7 bases between them. This CDR3 is 12 amino acids long. CDR3 coding DNA: TGCGCCAGCAGTGATTCTACAGAAAAACTGTTTTTT. Its protein is CASSDSTEKLFF.